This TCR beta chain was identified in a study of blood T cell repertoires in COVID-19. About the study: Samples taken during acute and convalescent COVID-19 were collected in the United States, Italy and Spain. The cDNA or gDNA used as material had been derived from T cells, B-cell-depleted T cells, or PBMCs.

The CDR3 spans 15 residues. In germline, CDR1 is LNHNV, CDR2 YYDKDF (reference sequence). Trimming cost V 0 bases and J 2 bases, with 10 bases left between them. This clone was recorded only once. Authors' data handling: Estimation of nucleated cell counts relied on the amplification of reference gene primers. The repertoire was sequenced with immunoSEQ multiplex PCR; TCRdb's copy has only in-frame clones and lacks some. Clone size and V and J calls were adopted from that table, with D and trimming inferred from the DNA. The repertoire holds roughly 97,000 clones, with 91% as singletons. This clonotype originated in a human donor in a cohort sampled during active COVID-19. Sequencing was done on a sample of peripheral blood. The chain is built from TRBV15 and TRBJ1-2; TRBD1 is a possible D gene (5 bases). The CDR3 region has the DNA TGTGCCACCAGCAGAGATCCGGGACTGAACTATGGCTACACCTTC. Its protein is CATSRDPGLNYGYTF.